These 25 T cell receptor beta chains were all obtained from the same sample, sequenced in a study of glioma-infiltrating T cells. TCR alpha and beta CDR3 regions were amplified from RNA using iRepertoire nested multiplex PCR. TCRdb passed the multiplex PCR reads through MiXCR, listing each CDR3 protein once. Of more than 85,000 distinct CDR3 sequences in the sample, less than 30% were seen once. The sample comprised glioma tissue, nonneoplastic brain tissue, or PBMCs (not recorded which). These receptors were collected from a human donor with low-grade glioma or glioblastoma, undergoing nonglioma brain surgery, or in good health (not recorded which).

This clonotype was picked up many times. This rearrangement joins TRBV27 to TRBJ2-3; 7 nucleotides match TRBD2. The germline V gene has CDR1 MNHEY and CDR2 SMNVEV (reference sequence). Germline trimming cut 8 bases from V and 0 bases from J; bases unmatched to any gene: 5. This CDR3 has 14 amino acids. The CDR3 DNA reads TGTGCCAGCGGGGCTAGCGGAAGCACAGATACGCAGTATTTT. This sequence encodes CASGASGSTDTQYF.

This clonotype appeared many times. The rearrangement links TRBV7-3 to TRBJ2-7; D is undetermined. The CDR3 loop spans 13 amino acids. The germline V and J ends were trimmed by 2 bases and 4 bases, with 9 bases remaining between them. Looked up from germline, CDR1 is SGHTA and CDR2 is FQGTGA. CDR3 sequence (DNA): TGTGCCAGCAGCTTAGGGAAGGAATACGAGCAGTACTTC. It specifies CASSLGKEYEQYF.

A word on this clonotype: The junction and the germline gene differ at one end; a read error may be behind it. The CDR3 DNA reads as TGCAGCGTTGAAAAGCGGAACTCCCACAATGAGCAGTTCTTC. Translating gives CSVEKRNSHNEQFF. The chain employs TRBV29-1 and TRBJ2-1; the D gene is possibly TRBD2 (5 bases). CDR1 is SQVTM and CDR2 is ANQGSEA in the germline V gene. This CDR3 spans 14 amino acids.

About this clonotype itself: A single base separates this from a much larger clone, so it may be a read error. The V gene is TRBV12-3 or TRBV12-4, the J gene TRBJ2-7; 12 bases are a match to TRBD2. The CDR3 spans 15 residues. V was pared by 6 bases and J by 7 bases, with 10 bases of the junction left unmatched. The CDR3 protein is CASRRTSGDPNEQYF. CDR3 sequence (DNA): TGTGCCAGCAGGAGGACTAGCGGGGACCCAAATGAGCAGTACTTC.

The J gene is TRBJ1-1, the V gene TRBV27; D unresolved. The germline CDR1 and CDR2 sequences are MNHEY and SMNVEV (reference sequence). The CDR3 is made up of 14 amino acids. The CDR3 bases are TGTGTTAGCAGTTTATCGTCGGGAACCACTGAAGCTTTCTTT. It translates to CVSSLSSGTTEAFF.

This clonotype was recorded at least ten times. The CDR3 reads CASSAGSSLGGYTF. CDR3 coding DNA: TGTGCCAGCTCAGCCGGCAGCAGCCTCGGTGGCTACACCTTC. The gene calls are TRBV18 and TRBJ1-2; the D is unclear. Trimming took 5 bases from V and 7 from J, leaving 17 bases between them. This CDR3 is built from 14 residues. In germline, CDR1 is KGHSH, CDR2 LQKENI.

The chain employs TRBV5-1 and TRBJ2-3; 12 bases are a match to TRBD1. Unmatched junction bases numbered 5, after V lost 4 bases and J lost 5 bases. The CDR3 is 15 residues long. Germline values: CDR1 SGHRS, CDR2 YFSETQ. DNA of the CDR3: TGCGCCAGCAGCCGAGGGACAGGGGGCGTAGATACGCAGTATTTT. It codes for CASSRGTGGVDTQYF. The entire variable domain, with the rest obtained from reference TRBV5-1 and TRBJ2-3, is as follows: KAGVTQTPRYLIKTRGQQVTLSCSPISGHRSVSWYQQTPGQGLQFLFEYFSETQRNKGNFPGRFSGRQFSNSRSEMNVSTLELGDSALYLCASSRGTGGVDTQYFGPGTRLTVL.

This clonotype was counted many times. The CDR3 loop is CAISEGNYGYTF. The DNA of the CDR3 is TGTGCCATCAGTGAGGGAAACTATGGCTACACCTTC. The chain is built from TRBV10-3 and TRBJ1-2; the D is unclear. Trimming removed 2 bases at V and 2 bases at J, with 3 bases between. The CDR3 extends over 12 amino acids. Germline V lookup: CDR1 ENHRY, CDR2 SYGVKD.

Worth noting for this clonotype: This could be a read error, since a much larger clone is one nucleotide away. The chain links TRBV4-1 to TRBJ1-4; D is ambiguous. Germline V gene sequence: CDR1 MGHRA, CDR2 YSYEKL. The V and J ends lost 1 base and 9 bases respectively, with 9 bases between them. This CDR3 is 13 amino acids long. CDR3 loop: CASSQVRYKKLFF. The DNA for the CDR3 is TGCGCCAGCAGCCAAGTCCGTTATAAAAAACTGTTTTTT.

Worth noting for this clonotype: At one end, the junction sequence differs from germline, possibly due to a read error. The CDR3 nucleotides read TGTGACAGCAGTCTCGGGGGACCTTCGAACTGTGGCTACACCTTC. It specifies CDSSLGGPSNCGYTF. The chain couples TRBV6-1 to TRBJ1-2; the D gene is possibly TRBD1 (5 bases). Germline values: CDR1 MNHNS, CDR2 SASEGT. This CDR3 contains 15 residues.

This clonotype was observed a few times. The chain has TRBV7-3 and TRBJ2-5, with TRBD2 identical over 7 bases. Unmatched junction bases numbered 9, after V lost 2 bases and J lost 3 bases. There are 16 residues in the CDR3. CDR1 SGHTA and CDR2 FQGTGA come from the germline V gene. The CDR3 loop reads CASSLYGRAGKETQYF. The CDR3, as DNA: TGTGCCAGCAGCTTATATGGGCGAGCGGGGAAAGAGACCCAGTACTTC.

This clonotype was recorded a few times. V is TRBV7-3 and J is TRBJ2-6; D gene ambiguous. The CDR3 is 16 residues long. Trimming left V 5 bases short and J 4 bases short, with 15 bases between. Germline assignment: CDR1 SGHTA and CDR2 FQGTGA. The CDR3 loop is CASSPPPHAGANVLTF. Written as DNA, the CDR3 is TGTGCCAGCAGCCCACCCCCCCACGCCGGGGCCAACGTCCTGACTTTC.

This chain joins TRBV6-1 and TRBJ2-7; possible D gene TRBD1, 5 bases. The CDR3 covers 15 residues. Deletions cut 6 bases from V and 3 bases from J, with 18 bases between. Per the germline V gene, CDR1 is MNHNS and CDR2 is SASEGT. DNA of the CDR3: TGTGCCAGCAGATCGATCTGGACATGGTACTACGAGCAGTACTTC. This codes for CASRSIWTWYYEQYF.

This rearrangement joins TRBV6-1 to TRBJ2-4; TRBD2 matches 8 bases. The CDR3 totals 13 residues. Germline V CDR1 and CDR2: MNHNS, SASEGT. The junction had 13 bases not matched to a gene; V was cut back by 5 bases and J by 16 bases. As DNA, the CDR3 is TGTGCCAGCAGTCCCCGGGGTAGCGGGAAAGATTACTTC. Its protein is CASSPRGSGKDYF.

At least ten counts were recorded for this clonotype. Here the CDR3 DNA reads TGTGCCAGCAGCTCCGGGACAGCCCGTGTAGACTATGGCTACACCTTC. This translates into CASSSGTARVDYGYTF. V gene TRBV6-1 combines with J gene TRBJ1-2; 7 bases map to TRBD1. J was trimmed by 3 bases and V by 6 bases; bases with no gene match: 13. The CDR3 loop spans 16 amino acids. The germline CDR1 and CDR2 sequences are MNHNS and SASEGT.

A note on this clonotype: Since a much larger clone is just one base distant, this may be a read error. The V gene is TRBV5-1, the J gene TRBJ2-7; the D call may be TRBD1 or TRBD2 (5 bases each). Per germline, CDR1 SGHRS and CDR2 YFSETQ. The CDR3 has 15 residues. CDR3 sequence (DNA): TGCGCCAGCAGCTTCGGGACGGGAAGCTCCTACAAGCAGTACTTC. The encoded protein is CASSFGTGSSYKQYF.

In its sample, this clonotype was seen many times. The gene calls are TRBV2 and TRBJ2-1; 13 positions agree with TRBD2. V shed 1 base and J 8 bases; nucleotides not matched to a gene: 2. The CDR3 extends over 15 amino acids. Germline V gene data show CDR1 as SNHLY and CDR2 as FYNNEI. The CDR3 loop is CASSEGTSGSHEQFF. DNA of the CDR3: TGTGCCAGCAGTGAAGGGACTAGCGGGAGCCATGAGCAGTTCTTC.

This clonotype was seen a handful of times. The rearrangement links TRBV29-1 to TRBJ1-1; D unresolved. The CDR3 extends over 11 amino acids. Germline V gene lookup returns CDR1 SQVTM and CDR2 ANQGSEA. Trimming took off 4 bases at V and 4 bases at J, with 7 bases between the two ends. The CDR3 DNA reads as TGCAGCGTTGGGCAGATCACTGAAGCTTTCTTT. It is translated as CSVGQITEAFF. The whole variable domain, remainder taken from reference TRBV29-1 and TRBJ1-1, is SAVISQKPSRDICQRGTSLTIQCQVDSQVTMMFWYRQQPGQSLTLIATANQGSEATYESGFVIDKFPISRPNLTFSTLTVSNMSPEDSSIYLCSVGQITEAFFGQGTRLTVV.

This clonotype was seen ten or more times. The chain is built from TRBV20-1 and TRBJ1-1; D is uncertain. V was shortened by 3 bases and J by 0 bases, with 8 bases between the two germline ends. Germline CDR1 and CDR2: DFQATT and SNEGSKA (reference sequence). The CDR3 runs to 13 residues. CDR3 in DNA: TGCAGTGCTAGGATCGACATGAACACTGAAGCTTTCTTT. This encodes CSARIDMNTEAFF.

As for this clonotype: A read error may be the cause here, since a much bigger clone is one base away. The rearrangement uses TRBV7-2 and TRBJ2-2, with TRBD1 matching over 8 bases. The CDR3 runs to 16 residues. The germline CDR1 and CDR2 sequences are SGHTA and FQGNSA. DNA for the CDR3: TGTGCCAGCAGCTTAGCGACAGGGGCGAACACCGGGGGGCTGTTTTTT. Protein: CASSLATGANTGGLFF.

The table lists this clonotype with many counts. The chain couples TRBV5-1 to TRBJ2-1, with D hard to call. The CDR3 sequence is 13 residues long. Germline V lookup: CDR1 SGHRS, CDR2 YFSETQ. V was trimmed by 4 bases and J by 2 bases, leaving 7 bases between them. The CDR3 nucleotides are TGCGCCAGCAGCCCAAATACCTACAATGAGCAGTTCTTC. It is translated as CASSPNTYNEQFF.

This clonotype was seen many times. The chain joins TRBV20-1 to TRBJ2-1; D not certain. Germline values: CDR1 DFQATT, CDR2 SNEGSKA (reference sequence). The CDR3 covers 11 residues. Trimming cost V 5 bases and J 4 bases, with 6 bases left between them. CDR3 in amino acids: CSAPRYNEQFF. In DNA, the CDR3 is TGCAGTGCTCCTAGATACAATGAGCAGTTCTTC.

About this clonotype: A much bigger clone sits one base away, suggesting this may be a read error. The V and J genes are TRBV12-3 or TRBV12-4 and TRBJ2-3, with D possibly matching TRBD1 (7 bases). CDR3 length equals 12 residues. DNA of the CDR3: TGTGCCGGCAGTTTTGGCAGGGGGACTCAGTATTTT. Protein: CAGSFGRGTQYF.

This clonotype was seen at least ten times. The chain links TRBV28 to TRBJ2-1; TRBD2 matches at 7 bases. The J segment lost 8 bases and the V segment lost 5 bases, leaving 12 bases of the junction unmatched. Germline CDR1 reads MDHEN; CDR2 reads SYDVKM. This CDR3 region has 15 residues. The chain's CDR3 is CASSPSKAGAHEQFF. The DNA for the CDR3 is TGTGCCAGCAGTCCTTCTAAGGCGGGAGCTCATGAGCAGTTCTTC.

Turning to this clonotype: Compared with germline, one end of the junction differs, possibly owing to a read error. The chain is built from TRBV28 and TRBJ1-5, with D tentatively TRBD1 (5 bases). This CDR3 spans 15 amino acids. The germline V gene has CDR1 MDHEN and CDR2 SYDVKM. The CDR3 loop reads CASTSGRTMNQPQHF. The CDR3 nucleotides read TGTGCCAGCACATCGGGGCGGACTATGAATCAGCCCCAACATTTT. Full variable domain (outside the CDR3, taken from reference TRBV28 and TRBJ1-5): DVKVTQSSRYLVKRTGEKVFLECVQDMDHENMFWYRQDPGLGLRLIYFSYDVKMKEKGDIPEGYSVSREKKERFSLILESASTNQTSMYLCASTSGRTMNQPQHFGDGTRLSIL.